The 18 T cell receptor beta chains below were found in one sample sequenced in a study of CD8 T cells in ankylosing spondylitis. MiXCR, run by TCRdb on the 5' RACE reads, gives a single entry per CDR3 protein. The data hold some 30,000 distinct CDR3 sequences, with less than 40% observed a single time. Sequenced: synovial fluid, either unsorted or a sorted T cell fraction (not recorded which). These receptors all come from a male donor with ankylosing spondylitis.

The chain employs TRBV4-2 and TRBJ2-1; D perhaps matches TRBD1 (6 bases). Trimming took off 4 bases at V and 0 bases at J, with 25 bases between the two ends. This CDR3 spans 20 amino acids. Germline CDR1 is LGHNA and CDR2 is YNFKEQ. This CDR3 is CASSPRPGWGLYSSYNEQFF. The DNA of the CDR3 is TGTGCCAGCAGCCCCCGACCAGGGTGGGGGCTTTACAGCTCCTACAATGAGCAGTTCTTC.

This clonotype has a count of ten or more. This chain links TRBV20-1 with TRBJ2-5; D perhaps matches TRBD2 (6 bases). Trimming took off 3 bases at V and 2 bases at J, with 13 bases between the two ends. This CDR3 contains 14 residues. Germline values: CDR1 DFQATT, CDR2 SNEGSKA (reference sequence). This CDR3 is CSARGGTKQETQYF. The CDR3 coding sequence is TGCAGTGCTAGGGGCGGGACCAAACAAGAGACCCAGTACTTC.

The rearrangement links TRBV6-4 to TRBJ1-2, with D hard to call. Germline-derived CDR1 and CDR2 are MRHNA and SNTAGT. V was clipped by 0 bases and J by 0 bases, with 2 bases between them. This CDR3 has 13 residues. The DNA for the CDR3 is TGTGCCAGCAGTGACTCAACTAACTATGGCTACACCTTC. Residues: CASSDSTNYGYTF.

The CDR3 DNA reads as TGTGCCACGGGACTAGCGGTTTCCTACAATGAGCAGTTCTTC. Amino acid sequence: CATGLAVSYNEQFF. This rearrangement joins TRBV7-9 to TRBJ2-1; TRBD2 agrees at 11 bases. Germline CDR1 SEHNR, CDR2 FQNEAQ (reference sequence). Losses at the gene ends were 10 bases for V and 1 base for J; bases not matched to a gene: 3. The CDR3 is 14 residues long.

In its sample, this clonotype was seen many times. The genes are TRBV10-3 and TRBJ1-1, with TRBD1 as a possible D gene (5 bases). Germline-derived CDR1 and CDR2 are ENHRY and SYGVKD. The CDR3 contains 15 residues. Between the trimmed V and J ends, which lost 4 bases and 3 bases, there was a span of 15 bases. The DNA of the CDR3 is TGTGCCATCAGTGGGGGGACTAGGGATGACACTGAAGCTTTCTTT. Its translation: CAISGGTRDDTEAFF.

In its sample, this clonotype was seen a few times. In nucleotides, the CDR3 is TGTGCCAGCAGCCCCCCGGTGAGGGATGAGCAGTTCTTC. It encodes CASSPPVRDEQFF. The chain links TRBV7-9 to TRBJ2-1, with a tentative D call TRBD2 (5 bases). This CDR3 region has 13 residues. Germline values: CDR1 SEHNR, CDR2 FQNEAQ (reference sequence). V was trimmed by 5 bases and J by 8 bases, leaving 13 bases between them.

This clonotype was seen a few times. The V call is TRBV27, the J call TRBJ1-5; TRBD1 matches at 10 bases. CDR1 and CDR2 (germline): MNHEY, SMNVEV (reference sequence). Trimming removed 6 bases from V and 6 bases from J; junction bases left unmatched: 2. The CDR3 is 13 residues long. The CDR3 DNA reads TGTGCCAGCAGGGGGACAGGGGTTCAGCCCCAGCATTTT. Translated, it gives CASRGTGVQPQHF.

This clonotype was counted at least ten times. V and J are TRBV27 and TRBJ1-4, with TRBD1 identical over 8 bases. Germline CDR1 reads MNHEY; CDR2 reads SMNVEV (reference sequence). Trimming cost V 2 bases and J 6 bases; bases outside gene matches: 5. There are 15 residues in the CDR3. CDR3 nucleotides: TGTGCCAGCAGTTTACGACAGGGGAGCCATGAAAAACTGTTTTTT. Its translation: CASSLRQGSHEKLFF. Full variable domain (rest looked up from reference TRBV27 and TRBJ1-4): EAQVTQNPRYLITVTGKKLTVTCSQNMNHEYMSWYRQDPGLGLRQIYYSMNVEVTDKGDVPEGYKVSRKEKRNFPLILESPSPNQTSLYFCASSLRQGSHEKLFFGSGTQLSVL.

This clonotype was detected only a few times. V gene TRBV2 combines with J gene TRBJ1-1; D is perhaps TRBD1 (6 bases). The germline gives CDR1 SNHLY, CDR2 FYNNEI. The CDR3 is 14 amino acids. V was cut by 7 bases and J by 3 bases, with 15 bases left in between. CDR3 amino acids: CASTDRTDYTEAFF. Written as DNA, the CDR3 is TGTGCCAGCACCGACCGGACAGACTACACTGAAGCTTTCTTT.

This clonotype has more than one count but fewer than ten. This rearrangement joins TRBV12-3 or TRBV12-4 to TRBJ1-1; 9 bases are shared with TRBD1. The CDR3 consists of 15 residues. Trimming took 4 bases from V and 1 from J; bases not matched to a gene: 4. The CDR3 DNA reads TGTGCCAGCAGTTCTTGGGACAGGGCGAACACTGAAGCTTTCTTT. As protein: CASSSWDRANTEAFF.

The genes are TRBV5-6 and TRBJ2-1, with 7 bases matching TRBD2. There are 16 residues in the CDR3. Trimming cost V 2 bases and J 0 bases; bases outside gene matches: 5. CDR1 and CDR2 (germline): SGHDT, YYEEEE. This chain's CDR3 is CASSLWGGLSYNEQFF. The CDR3 nucleotides read TGTGCCAGCAGCTTATGGGGAGGGCTCTCCTACAATGAGCAGTTCTTC.

This clonotype was recorded a few times. The CDR3 here is CASSQDLGEGYGYTF. In DNA, the CDR3 is TGTGCCAGCAGCCAAGATCTCGGGGAAGGCTATGGCTACACCTTC. V and J are TRBV4-2 and TRBJ1-2; D unclear. The CDR3 runs to 15 residues. Germline CDR1 reads LGHNA; CDR2 reads YNFKEQ. Between the trimmed V and J ends, which lost 0 bases and 4 bases, there was a span of 12 bases.

This clonotype was found a few times. The chain employs TRBV7-6 and TRBJ2-7, with D perhaps matching TRBD2 (7 bases). The V gene lost 5 bases and the J gene lost 2 bases, with 16 bases spanning the gap. CDR1 is SGHVS, CDR2 FNYEAQ, per germline. CDR3 size: 15 residues. CDR3 sequence (DNA): TGTGCCAGCAGCCCTCTTGGGGGGGGCACCTACGAGCAGTACTTC. This sequence encodes CASSPLGGGTYEQYF.

The chain carries TRBV13 and TRBJ2-7; perhaps D is TRBD1 or TRBD2 (5 bases each). V was clipped by 7 bases and J by 0 bases, with 13 bases between them. CDR3 length: 14 amino acids. The germline CDR1 and CDR2 sequences are PRHDT and FYEKMQ (reference sequence). DNA for the CDR3: TGTGCCAGCACCGAACGGGGCCTCTCCTACGAGCAGTACTTC. Its translation: CASTERGLSYEQYF. The complete variable domain, with remaining parts taken from reference TRBV13 and TRBJ2-7, reads AAGVIQSPRHLIKEKRETATLKCYPIPRHDTVYWYQQGPGQDPQFLISFYEKMQSDKGSIPDRFSAQQFSDYHSELNMSSLELGDSALYFCASTERGLSYEQYFGPGTRLTVT.

This clonotype was detected many times. V gene TRBV29-1 combines with J gene TRBJ2-1, with D unclear. The CDR3 spans 10 residues. The germline CDR1 and CDR2 sequences are SQVTM and ANQGSEA. The V end was cut by 6 bases, the J end by 7 bases, with 7 bases between. Here the CDR3 DNA reads TGCAGCGTAACAGAAAATGAGCAGTTCTTC. Protein: CSVTENEQFF.

The V call is TRBV7-9, the J call TRBJ2-1; 12 nucleotides align to TRBD2. This CDR3 region has 17 residues. CDR1 and CDR2 from the germline V gene are SEHNR and FQNEAQ (reference sequence). J was trimmed by 7 bases and V by 3 bases; bases with no gene match: 10. The CDR3 here is CASSFPPGLAGPNEQFF. DNA for the CDR3: TGTGCCAGCAGCTTCCCCCCGGGACTAGCGGGCCCTAATGAGCAGTTCTTC.

This clonotype has more than one count but fewer than ten. The chain couples TRBV15 to TRBJ2-1, with D perhaps matching TRBD2 (6 bases). Per germline, CDR1 LNHNV and CDR2 YYDKDF (reference sequence). The CDR3 length is 17 residues. Deletions cut 5 bases from V and 10 bases from J, with 27 bases between. The CDR3 spells CATSRSYVRLSAGEQFF. CDR3 coding DNA: TGTGCCACCAGCCGATCCTACGTGAGGCTTTCTGCGGGGGAGCAGTTCTTC.

The chain combines TRBV5-5 with TRBJ2-7, with 7 bases fitting TRBD1. Germline V gene data show CDR1 as SGHKS and CDR2 as YYEKEE (reference sequence). V gave up 9 bases and J gave up 5 bases; unmatched junction bases: 14. The CDR3 length is 14 residues. CDR3: CATTRRDSRDEQYF. The CDR3 coding sequence is TGTGCCACCACCCGCCGGGACAGTAGGGACGAGCAGTACTTC.